Following are 31 T cell receptor beta chains from one sample sequenced in a study of graft-versus-host responses after intestinal transplantation. No antigen has been assigned to these receptors. Assay used: immunoSEQ multiplex PCR; TCRdb lists only in-frame clones, some missing. This table holds some 140,000 clones, around 90% found once. The sequencing here drew on unstimulated CD4+ T cells sorted from spleen or lymph node cells, taken before intestinal transplant. Receptor source: a human donor who received an intestinal transplant.

The chain links TRBV6-1 to TRBJ1-2; 9 nucleotides match TRBD1. Looked up from germline, CDR1 is MNHNS and CDR2 is SASEGT. The trim removed 4 bases at V and 4 bases at J, leaving 13 bases unmatched. The length of the CDR3 is 17 residues. CDR3 protein: CASSARSGTGGSYGYTF. The CDR3 nucleotides are TGTGCCAGCAGTGCCCGCAGCGGAACAGGGGGCTCCTATGGCTACACCTTC.

This rearrangement joins TRBV28 to TRBJ1-1; D is unresolved. The ends were cut back, 2 bases at V and 5 bases at J, with 12 bases in the middle. Germline lookup yields CDR1 MDHEN and CDR2 SYDVKM. The CDR3 is made up of 14 amino acids. The CDR3 here is CASSLVGVRTEAFF. The CDR3 DNA reads TGTGCCAGCAGTTTAGTCGGGGTTCGGACTGAAGCTTTCTTT.

This chain joins TRBV30 and TRBJ2-7, with D tentatively TRBD2 (5 bases). Germline V gives CDR1 GTSNPN, CDR2 SVGIG (reference sequence). CDR3 size: 12 residues. Trimming left V 5 bases short and J 6 bases short, with 14 bases between. The CDR3 is CAWERVNFEQYF. The CDR3 DNA reads as TGTGCCTGGGAGAGGGTAAATTTCGAGCAGTACTTC.

This chain connects TRBV25-1 to TRBJ1-6; D perhaps matches TRBD1 (5 bases). V shed 5 bases and J shed 7 bases, with 21 bases lying between them. Germline lookup yields CDR1 MGHDK and CDR2 SYGVNS. The CDR3 contains 17 residues. The CDR3 DNA sequence: TGTGCCAGCAGTCAGACCGGGGGGGGACGGCCAAATTCACCCCTCCACTTT. Translating gives CASSQTGGGRPNSPLHF.

The CDR3 nucleotides read TGCGCCAGCAGCTTGTCGCTAGCGGGAGTCTACGAGCAGTACTTC. Translation: CASSLSLAGVYEQYF. The chain is built from TRBV5-1 and TRBJ2-7; TRBD2 aligns across 10 bases. The CDR3 loop spans 15 amino acids. Germline-derived CDR1 and CDR2 are SGHRS and YFSETQ. The V segment lost 1 base and the J segment 3 bases; nucleotides outside the gene matches: 4.

The gene calls are TRBV5-1 and TRBJ2-1; TRBD2 agrees at 10 bases. The CDR3 sequence is 18 residues long. The junction had 11 bases not matched to a gene; V was cut back by 5 bases and J by 0 bases. Germline V gene data show CDR1 as SGHRS and CDR2 as YFSETQ. The CDR3 DNA follows: TGCGCCAGCAGTCGATCTAGCGGGGGTTTGAGCTCCTACAATGAGCAGTTCTTC. Protein product: CASSRSSGGLSSYNEQFF.

The rearrangement uses TRBV13 and TRBJ1-3; TRBD1 is a possible D gene (6 bases). Trimming removed 0 bases from V and 3 bases from J, with 9 bases in between. Germline V gives CDR1 PRHDT, CDR2 FYEKMQ (reference sequence). The CDR3 runs 15 residues. CDR3 region: CASSLGRGYGNTIYF. The CDR3, as DNA: TGTGCCAGCAGCTTAGGCAGGGGCTATGGAAACACCATATATTTT.

The chain uses TRBV4-2 and TRBJ1-2; D unclear. The CDR3 is 13 residues long. In germline, CDR1 is LGHNA, CDR2 YNFKEQ. Trimming left V 5 bases short and J 4 bases short, with 11 bases between. CDR3 protein: CASSERGAYGYTF. The CDR3 coding sequence is TGTGCCAGCAGCGAACGGGGAGCCTATGGCTACACCTTC.

DNA for the CDR3: TGTGCCAGCAGGCCATCAGGGGGCAGTAACACCGGGGAGCTGTTTTTT. Protein product: CASRPSGGSNTGELFF. The chain carries TRBV7-2 and TRBJ2-2; 8 bases are a match to TRBD1. The germline V gene encodes CDR1 SGHTA and CDR2 FQGNSA. The CDR3 runs to 16 residues. J lost 2 bases, V lost 6 bases, and 8 bases had no gene match.

The chain carries TRBV5-1 and TRBJ2-1; D is perhaps TRBD1 or TRBD2 (5 bases each). V was shortened by 3 bases and J by 4 bases, with 20 bases between the two germline ends. The CDR3 loop spans 17 amino acids. Germline V gives CDR1 SGHRS, CDR2 YFSETQ. The CDR3 here is CASSSSEGQGRYNEQFF. CDR3 in DNA: TGCGCCAGCAGCTCATCCGAGGGGCAGGGAAGATACAATGAGCAGTTCTTC.

This chain uses TRBV4-1 with TRBJ2-5; 9 nucleotides agree with TRBD1. V gave up 4 bases and J gave up 0 bases; unmatched junction bases: 12. The germline gives CDR1 MGHRA, CDR2 YSYEKL. This CDR3 has 18 residues. The DNA for the CDR3 is TGCGCCAGCAGCCGAGGACAGGGGACTACCAGGTACCAAGAGACCCAGTACTTC. Residues: CASSRGQGTTRYQETQYF.

This chain joins TRBV6-1 and TRBJ2-3, with 11 positions matching TRBD2. With V trimmed by 0 bases and J by 5 bases, 7 bases remained unmatched. Germline V lookup: CDR1 MNHNS, CDR2 SASEGT. The CDR3 loop spans 17 amino acids. CDR3 protein: CASSEALLAGVGDTQYF. The CDR3 nucleotides read TGTGCCAGCAGTGAAGCACTACTAGCGGGAGTTGGAGATACGCAGTATTTT.

The gene calls are TRBV21-1 and TRBJ1-2; TRBD1 was called by the table and not checked on the DNA. TRBV21-1 is deemed a pseudogene. The CDR3 contains 14 residues. CDR3 DNA: TGTGCCAGCAGGTGGACAGGGGGGAACTATGGCTACACCTTC. This sequence encodes CASRWTGGNYGYTF.

The genes are TRBV19 and TRBJ2-7; D is perhaps TRBD1 (6 bases). Germline V gene data show CDR1 as LNHDA and CDR2 as SQIVND (reference sequence). The CDR3 length is 14 residues. V was shortened by 3 bases and J by 1 base, with 10 bases between the two germline ends. CDR3 bases: TGTGCCAGTAGTATGGCACAGGGTTCCTACGAGCAGTACTTC. Translation: CASSMAQGSYEQYF.

This sequence joins TRBV4-2 and TRBJ2-7; 11 bases map to TRBD2. The CDR3 loop spans 13 amino acids. In germline, CDR1 is LGHNA, CDR2 YNFKEQ. V shed 4 bases, J shed 13 bases, and the junction held 9 bases outside the gene matches. The CDR3 coding sequence is TGTGCCAGCAGCCCTGAAACTAGCGGGAGAATTTACTTC. Amino acids: CASSPETSGRIYF.

The gene calls are TRBV19 and TRBJ1-5; maybe TRBD1 (5 bases). The germline V gene has CDR1 LNHDA and CDR2 SQIVND (reference sequence). This CDR3 is built from 13 residues. V lost 3 bases and J lost 6, with 9 bases in between. The CDR3 region has the DNA TGTGCCAGTAGTATTCAGGGAGGTCAGCCCCAGCATTTT. Translating it yields CASSIQGGQPQHF.

The chain has TRBV5-4 and TRBJ2-4; D is possibly TRBD2 (5 bases). Trimming took 2 bases from V and 8 from J, leaving 17 bases between them. This CDR3 comprises 15 residues. In germline, CDR1 is SGHNT, CDR2 YYREEE (reference sequence). This CDR3 is CASSFRGPTVDIQYF. The CDR3 DNA follows: TGTGCCAGCAGCTTCAGAGGGCCAACGGTGGACATTCAGTACTTC.

The chain joins TRBV5-1 to TRBJ2-1; TRBD2 might be the D (5 bases). The CDR3 consists of 15 residues. Germline loops: CDR1 SGHRS, CDR2 YFSETQ. Trimming removed 4 bases at V and 6 bases at J, with 17 bases between. The CDR3 loop is CASSVEVGSGNEQFF. CDR3 bases: TGCGCCAGCAGCGTGGAGGTGGGGTCCGGCAATGAGCAGTTCTTC.

This clone was detected a few times. This chain connects TRBV7-3 to TRBJ2-5; 7 bases line up with TRBD2. Germline V gene data show CDR1 as SGHTA and CDR2 as FQGTGA. V gave up 2 bases and J gave up 5 bases; unmatched junction bases: 11. The CDR3 contains 16 residues. Here the CDR3 reads CASSLAPSTSDETQYF. DNA of the CDR3: TGTGCCAGCAGCTTAGCCCCAAGTACTAGCGATGAGACCCAGTACTTC. The whole variable domain, remainder taken from reference TRBV7-3 and TRBJ2-5, is GAGVSQTPSNKVTEKGKYVELRCDPISGHTALYWYRQSLGQGPEFLIYFQGTGAADDSGLPNDRFFAVRPEGSVSTLKIQRTERGDSAVYLCASSLAPSTSDETQYFGPGTRLLVL.

The chain combines TRBV10-3 with TRBJ2-3; 15 positions match TRBD2. CDR3 length: 18 residues. V gave up 10 bases and J gave up 5 bases; unmatched junction bases: 16. The germline V gene has CDR1 ENHRY and CDR2 SYGVKD. As DNA, the CDR3 is TGTGCCACCCGTCCCAGGACTAGCGGGAGGGCCTATGGAGATACGCAGTATTTT. It translates to CATRPRTSGRAYGDTQYF.

The chain uses TRBV5-1 and TRBJ2-7, with D maybe TRBD2 (5 bases). This CDR3 is built from 13 residues. Per germline, CDR1 SGHRS and CDR2 YFSETQ. V lost 1 base and J 5 bases, leaving 10 bases between the germline ends. CDR3 DNA: TGCGCCAGCAGCTTGCTTCTCGGGAACGAGCAGTACTTC. The encoded protein is CASSLLLGNEQYF.

In its sample, this clone was seen once. The rearrangement joins TRBV9 to TRBJ2-2; D is unresolved. Germline CDR1 is SGDLS and CDR2 is YYNGEE. The CDR3 sequence is 12 residues long. The germline V and J ends were trimmed by 1 base and 6 bases, with 4 bases remaining between them. This CDR3 reads CASSVIPGELFF. DNA of the CDR3: TGTGCCAGCAGCGTAATCCCCGGGGAGCTGTTTTTT.

The chain recombines TRBV4-2 with TRBJ1-1; 12 positions agree with TRBD1. CDR1 LGHNA and CDR2 YNFKEQ come from the germline V gene. The CDR3 spans 15 residues. J gave up 4 bases and V 4 bases, and 4 bases lay outside the gene matches. CDR3 nucleotides: TGTGCCAGCAGCCCGGGACAGGGGGCGATCACTGAAGCTTTCTTT. This codes for CASSPGQGAITEAFF.

The V and J genes are TRBV4-1 and TRBJ2-7; 9 bases are a match to TRBD2. The V and J ends lost 2 bases and 3 bases, in that order; junction bases with no gene match: 8. This CDR3 contains 16 residues. CDR1 MGHRA and CDR2 YSYEKL come from the germline V gene. Here the CDR3 reads CASSQPLAGGLYEQYF. In nucleotides, the CDR3 is TGCGCCAGCAGCCAACCCCTGGCGGGAGGGCTCTACGAGCAGTACTTC.

The count of this clone is one. V is TRBV14 and J is TRBJ2-2, with D unresolved. CDR3 size: 12 residues. V gave up 0 bases and J gave up 8 bases, with 4 bases separating them. Germline lookup yields CDR1 SGHDN and CDR2 FVKESK. CDR3: CASSQDWGELFF. In DNA, the CDR3 is TGTGCCAGCAGCCAAGATTGGGGGGAGCTGTTTTTT.

This sequence joins TRBV30 and TRBJ1-1; D gene ambiguous. Between the trimmed V and J ends, which lost 5 bases and 4 bases, there was a span of 11 bases. Germline CDR1 reads GTSNPN; CDR2 reads SVGIG (reference sequence). This CDR3 has 12 residues. The CDR3 sequence is CAWGPLATEAFF. As DNA, the CDR3 is TGTGCCTGGGGACCACTAGCCACTGAAGCTTTCTTT.

This chain uses TRBV28 with TRBJ1-2; D call uncertain. The CDR3 is made up of 15 amino acids. Germline-derived CDR1 and CDR2 are MDHEN and SYDVKM. Between the trimmed V and J ends, which lost 3 bases and 8 bases, there was a span of 19 bases. This CDR3 reads CASSFPGGGGYGYTF. The DNA of the CDR3 is TGTGCCAGCAGTTTTCCCGGTGGAGGAGGATACGGCTACACCTTC.

The V gene is TRBV14, the J gene TRBJ2-7, with D perhaps matching TRBD2 (5 bases). Germline CDR1 is SGHDN and CDR2 is FVKESK. Trimming took 1 base from V and 3 from J, leaving 28 bases between them. This CDR3 comprises 20 residues. In DNA, the CDR3 is TGTGCCAGCAGCCAAGTGCCCCAGCGGTTCCAAAGGGCATCGTACTACGAGCAGTACTTC. Encoded protein: CASSQVPQRFQRASYYEQYF. Filled out from reference TRBV14 and TRBJ2-7, the complete variable domain reads EAGVTQFPSHSVIEKGQTVTLRCDPISGHDNLYWYRRVMGKEIKFLLHFVKESKQDESGMPNNRFLAERTGGTYSTLKVQPAELEDSGVYFCASSQVPQRFQRASYYEQYFGPGTRLTVT.

A remark on this clone: Other DNA sequences from this sample encode an identical CDR3 as well. The chain uses TRBV19 and TRBJ2-2; no clear D. The length of the CDR3 is 13 residues. Germline values: CDR1 LNHDA, CDR2 SQIVND (reference sequence). V lost 5 bases and J 2 bases, leaving 6 bases between the germline ends. The CDR3 nucleotides read TGTGCCAGTAGTCTCAGTAACACCGGGGAGCTGTTTTTT. Translated: CASSLSNTGELFF.

A few counts support this clone. The identical CDR3 is also encoded by other nucleotide sequences in the sample. The V and J genes are TRBV5-1 and TRBJ2-5; 14 nucleotides line up with TRBD2. J gave up 5 bases and V 0 bases, and 3 bases lay outside the gene matches. The CDR3 has 16 residues. Germline values: CDR1 SGHRS, CDR2 YFSETQ. The DNA for the CDR3 is TGCGCCAGCAGCTTGGGGGGACTAGCGGGAGTCGAGACCCAGTACTTC. This gives the protein CASSLGGLAGVETQYF.

V gene TRBV5-1 combines with J gene TRBJ2-5; D not resolved. Germline loops: CDR1 SGHRS, CDR2 YFSETQ. The CDR3 is 12 amino acids. Between the trimmed V and J ends, which lost 4 bases and 3 bases, there was a span of 7 bases. The CDR3 DNA follows: TGCGCCAGCAGCCCAAGGAAAGAGACCCAGTACTTC. Translating it yields CASSPRKETQYF.